Each of the 23 T cell receptor beta chains below was sequenced from the same sample in a study of control samples from healthy donors and cancer patients. Assay: immunoSEQ multiplex PCR; the TCRdb copy retains only in-frame clones and omits some. The sample contains about 120,000 clones, around nine tenths of which appear only once. Source material: blood. The receptors were sampled from a man younger than 40 in good health.

This clone was recorded many times. The genes are TRBV7-9 and TRBJ1-2; 7 bases line up with TRBD1. This CDR3 contains 12 residues. Germline V gene data show CDR1 as SEHNR and CDR2 as FQNEAQ (reference sequence). Trimming took 7 bases from V and 4 from J; bases not matched to a gene: 3. Here the CDR3 DNA reads TGTGCCAGCAACTGGGACAGCTATGGCTACACCTTC. Its translation: CASNWDSYGYTF.

V gene TRBV6-5 combines with J gene TRBJ1-1; a possible D gene is TRBD1 (6 bases). The germline V gene encodes CDR1 MNHEY and CDR2 SVGAGI. Trimming stripped 6 bases from V and 4 bases from J, with 15 bases between. This CDR3 spans 14 amino acids. DNA of the CDR3: TGTGCCAGCAGCGCCAAGGGGGGGACCACTGAAGCTTTCTTT. Protein sequence: CASSAKGGTTEAFF.

This chain connects TRBV7-2 to TRBJ2-7, with a weak D call TRBD1 (6 bases). The V gene lost 1 base and the J gene lost 6 bases, with 13 bases spanning the gap. CDR3 length equals 14 residues. In germline, CDR1 is SGHTA, CDR2 FQGNSA. The CDR3 DNA is TGTGCCAGCAGCTTAGGGATTACAGGGAGCGAGCAGTACTTC. It encodes CASSLGITGSEQYF.

This chain's CDR3 is CASSQASTGVYEQYV. The CDR3 DNA is TGCGCCAGCAGCCAAGCCTCGACAGGGGTATACGAGCAGTACGTC. The J gene is TRBJ2-7, the V gene TRBV4-1, with 8 bases identical to TRBD1. With V trimmed by 1 base and J by 4 bases, 6 bases remained unmatched. CDR1 is MGHRA and CDR2 is YSYEKL in the germline V gene. This CDR3 has 15 amino acids.

V is TRBV2 and J is TRBJ1-3, with D unclear. Per the germline V gene, CDR1 is SNHLY and CDR2 is FYNNEI. V was pared by 7 bases and J by 0 bases, with 13 bases between. The CDR3 is made up of 15 amino acids. The CDR3 bases are TGTGCCAGCACGAGGGAGGCCAACTCTGGAAACACCATATATTTT. This codes for CASTREANSGNTIYF.

The gene calls are TRBV20-1 and TRBJ1-2; D perhaps matches TRBD1 (6 bases). The CDR3 is 11 residues long. CDR1 and CDR2 (germline): DFQATT, SNEGSKA (reference sequence). V dropped 3 bases and J dropped 9 bases, with 11 bases sitting between them. The CDR3 reads CSASPGGRYTF. The CDR3 nucleotides read TGCAGTGCTAGCCCCGGGGGCCGCTACACCTTC.

The V and J genes are TRBV7-2 and TRBJ1-2; 8 nucleotides match TRBD1. The CDR3 totals 14 residues. The V gene end was trimmed by 5 bases and the J gene end by 9 bases; junction bases not matched to a gene: 11. Germline V gene lookup returns CDR1 SGHTA and CDR2 FQGNSA. The CDR3: CASSIPGQARSYTF. The CDR3 bases are TGTGCCAGCAGCATCCCGGGACAGGCCAGGAGCTACACCTTC.

The chain couples TRBV11-2 to TRBJ2-1; D is uncertain. Germline values: CDR1 SGHAT, CDR2 FQNNGV. This CDR3 has 13 residues. V lost 4 bases to trimming and J lost 9 bases, with 13 bases between them. CDR3 in amino acids: CASSSERFLEQFF. CDR3 coding DNA: TGTGCCAGCAGCTCAGAACGATTTCTTGAGCAGTTCTTC.

V usage is TRBV2 and J usage is TRBJ1-5; D is uncertain. The V end was cut by 5 bases, the J end by 3 bases, with 11 bases between. Germline assignment: CDR1 SNHLY and CDR2 FYNNEI. The CDR3 totals 14 residues. The chain's CDR3 is CASSWPAFNQPQHF. The CDR3 DNA follows: TGTGCCAGCAGTTGGCCCGCTTTCAATCAGCCCCAGCATTTT.

This clone was seen a handful of times. V is TRBV3-1 (or the pseudogene TRBV3-2) and J is TRBJ2-7, with D possibly being TRBD1 (6 bases). Germline loops: CDR1 LGHDT, CDR2 YNNKEL (reference sequence). The CDR3 has 15 residues. Trimming shortened V by 4 bases and J by 0 bases, and 13 bases separated the two germline ends. Here the CDR3 DNA reads TGTGCCAGCAGCCTCTCCCCGGACAGCTCCTACGAGCAGTACTTC. Amino acid sequence: CASSLSPDSSYEQYF.

This clone was counted only a few times. The V call is TRBV19, the J call TRBJ1-2; 7 bases are a match to TRBD1. The CDR3 is 16 residues long. Germline assignment: CDR1 LNHDA and CDR2 SQIVND (reference sequence). V shed 5 bases and J 1 base; nucleotides not matched to a gene: 10. The DNA for the CDR3 is TGTGCCAGTAGTCCATTTGGACAGGACCTTAACTATGGCTACACCTTC. Translated, it gives CASSPFGQDLNYGYTF.

At least ten counts were recorded for this clone. The chain combines TRBV7-6 with TRBJ2-5, with unresolved D. V lost 2 bases, J lost 9 bases, and 10 bases lay in between. CDR1 is SGHVS and CDR2 is FNYEAQ in the germline V gene. This CDR3 has 12 amino acids. Written as DNA, the CDR3 is TGTGCCAGCAGCTTATGGGGAACGGCCCAGTACTTC. The encoded protein is CASSLWGTAQYF.

This clone was recorded only once. V usage is TRBV5-4 and J usage is TRBJ2-2; 8 positions match TRBD2. J gave up 1 base and V 3 bases, and 5 bases lay outside the gene matches. The CDR3 totals 16 residues. Germline CDR1 and CDR2: SGHNT and YYREEE (reference sequence). The CDR3 nucleotides read TGTGCCAGCAGCTCCGGGGGGGCGGGGAACACCGGGGAGCTGTTTTTT. Its translation: CASSSGGAGNTGELFF. The entire variable domain, with the rest obtained from reference TRBV5-4 and TRBJ2-2, is as follows: ETGVTQSPTHLIKTRGQQVTLRCSSQSGHNTVSWYQQALGQGPQFIFQYYREEENGRGNFPPRFSGLQFPNYSSELNVNALELDDSALYLCASSSGGAGNTGELFFGEGSRLTVL.

The V call is TRBV9, the J call TRBJ2-1; possible D gene TRBD1, 6 bases. V was clipped by 2 bases and J by 1 base, with 10 bases between them. Germline V gene sequence: CDR1 SGDLS, CDR2 YYNGEE. This CDR3 spans 15 amino acids. The CDR3 is CASSVWGTSYNEQFF. The DNA for the CDR3 is TGTGCCAGCAGCGTGTGGGGGACATCCTACAATGAGCAGTTCTTC. Using reference TRBV9 and TRBJ2-1 for the parts outside the CDR3, the full variable domain is DSGVTQTPKHLITATGQRVTLRCSPRSGDLSVYWYQQSLDQGLQFLIQYYNGEERAKGNILERFSAQQFPDLHSELNLSSLELGDSALYFCASSVWGTSYNEQFFGPGTRLTVL.

This chain connects TRBV3-1 (or the pseudogene TRBV3-2) to TRBJ2-2; 7 bases fit TRBD1. CDR1 LGHDT and CDR2 YNNKEL come from the germline V gene (reference sequence). This CDR3 comprises 17 residues. Trimming cost V 2 bases and J 5 bases; bases outside gene matches: 11. CDR3 in DNA: TGTGCCAGCAGCCAATGGGCCGGGACAGTGAAAACCGGGGAGCTGTTTTTT. This sequence encodes CASSQWAGTVKTGELFF.

This chain joins TRBV10-3 and TRBJ2-3, with D tentatively TRBD2 (6 bases). Germline values: CDR1 ENHRY, CDR2 SYGVKD. V lost 6 bases and J 3 bases, leaving 13 bases between the germline ends. The CDR3 is 14 amino acids. The DNA for the CDR3 is TGTGCCATCAGCGGGACTGGGGGGACAGATACGCAGTATTTT. Encoded protein: CAISGTGGTDTQYF.

This chain joins TRBV18 and TRBJ2-2; D is undetermined. Germline values: CDR1 KGHSH, CDR2 LQKENI. The length of the CDR3 is 13 residues. The V and J ends lost 0 bases and 8 bases respectively, with 7 bases between them. The CDR3 region is CASSPPSSGELFF. CDR3 coding DNA: TGTGCCAGCTCACCACCGTCCTCTGGGGAGCTGTTTTTT. The full variable domain, completed using reference TRBV18 and TRBJ2-2, is NAGVMQNPRHLVRRRGQEARLRCSPMKGHSHVYWYRQLPEEGLKFMVYLQKENIIDESGMPKERFSAEFPKEGPSILRIQQVVRGDSAAYFCASSPPSSGELFFGEGSRLTVL.

V usage is TRBV5-1 and J usage is TRBJ1-2; D might be TRBD1 (5 bases). Germline V gene data show CDR1 as SGHRS and CDR2 as YFSETQ. With 2 bases removed from V and 7 bases from J, the gap between germline ends came to 9 bases. This CDR3 has 12 residues. The CDR3 protein is CASSFDSSGYTF. DNA for the CDR3: TGCGCCAGCAGCTTCGACAGTAGTGGCTACACCTTC.

This clone was detected only once. This chain uses TRBV7-7 with TRBJ1-4; D gene uncertain. This CDR3 has 16 residues. The V gene's germline CDR1 is SSHAT and CDR2 FNYEAQ (reference sequence). V gave up 1 base and J gave up 10 bases, with 19 bases separating them. CDR3 nucleotides: TGTGCCAGCAGCTTAGATCCCCCAAGTCTCGGAGGAAAACTGTTTTTT. Translated, it gives CASSLDPPSLGGKLFF.

This chain links TRBV6-5 with TRBJ2-1; tentatively, D is TRBD1 (5 bases). This CDR3 is 15 amino acids long. The ends were cut back, 5 bases at V and 0 bases at J, with 11 bases in the middle. CDR1 and CDR2 (germline): MNHEY, SVGAGI. The CDR3 loop is CASSPDSSSYNEQFF. The CDR3 DNA sequence: TGTGCCAGCAGTCCTGACAGCAGCTCCTACAATGAGCAGTTCTTC.

This clone appeared a single time. The chain is built from TRBV5-1 and TRBJ2-3, with D hard to call. V gave up 0 bases and J gave up 6 bases, with 11 bases separating them. The CDR3 sequence is 14 residues long. CDR1 and CDR2 (germline): SGHRS, YFSETQ. Here the CDR3 reads CASSLERARDTQYF. The CDR3 DNA reads TGCGCCAGCAGCTTGGAACGGGCCCGGGATACGCAGTATTTT.

This chain uses TRBV19 with TRBJ1-2; TRBD1 matches at 9 bases. Looked up from germline, CDR1 is LNHDA and CDR2 is SQIVND (reference sequence). The CDR3 runs to 14 residues. Unmatched junction bases numbered 6, after V lost 6 bases and J lost 4 bases. The CDR3 is CASRKGQGIYGYTF. As DNA, the CDR3 is TGTGCCAGTAGAAAAGGACAGGGGATCTATGGCTACACCTTC.

The chain combines TRBV6-5 with TRBJ2-3; D possibly corresponds to TRBD2 (6 bases). This CDR3 is 15 amino acids long. The germline gives CDR1 MNHEY, CDR2 SVGAGI. Trimming took 2 bases from V and 4 from J, leaving 13 bases between them. The DNA for the CDR3 is TGTGCCAGCAGTTACGCGGGAAGGAGCCCAGATACGCAGTATTTT. It is translated as CASSYAGRSPDTQYF.